The entry that follows covers one TCR beta chain sequence. Its matching antigen is unknown. The data stem from a study of cytomegalovirus exposure and HLA in healthy donors. The study's findings and limits: It was around 160 TCR beta chains that were listed as cytomegalovirus-associated. The authors later found HLA-associated TCR beta chains more clonally expanded than equally common others.

Germline lookup yields CDR1 SEHNR and CDR2 FQNEAQ (reference sequence). This CDR3 is 15 amino acids long. Trimming pared 3 bases from V and 3 bases from J, leaving 12 bases between. Primers for the PCR totalled 60 Vbeta and 13 Jbeta. Sequenced by immunoSEQ multiplex PCR; TCRdb stores in-frame clones only, minus some. This sample yields about 91,000 clones, of which under 75% are seen a single time; 1.2% belongs to the top ten. The specimen sequenced was PBMCs. The chain couples TRBV7-9 to TRBJ2-1; possibly TRBD1 for D (5 bases). The sequence came from a female donor in good health and CMV-seronegative. The CDR3 DNA reads TGTGCCAGCAGCTTGTGGGCACAGGACTACAATGAGCAGTTCTTC. Encoded protein: CASSLWAQDYNEQFF.